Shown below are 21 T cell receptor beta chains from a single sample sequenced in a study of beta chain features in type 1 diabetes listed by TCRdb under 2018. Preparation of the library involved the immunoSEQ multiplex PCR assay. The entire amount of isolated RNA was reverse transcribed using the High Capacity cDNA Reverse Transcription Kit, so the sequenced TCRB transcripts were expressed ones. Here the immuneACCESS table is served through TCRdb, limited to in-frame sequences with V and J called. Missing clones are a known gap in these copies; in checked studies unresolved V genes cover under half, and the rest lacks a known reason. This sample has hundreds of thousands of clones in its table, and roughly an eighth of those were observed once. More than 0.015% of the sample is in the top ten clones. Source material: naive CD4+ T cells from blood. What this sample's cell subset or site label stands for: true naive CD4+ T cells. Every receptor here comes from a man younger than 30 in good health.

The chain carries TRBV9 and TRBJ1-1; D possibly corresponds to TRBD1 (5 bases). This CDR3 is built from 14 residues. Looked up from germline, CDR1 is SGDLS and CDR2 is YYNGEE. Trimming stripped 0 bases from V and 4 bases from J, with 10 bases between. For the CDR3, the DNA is TGTGCCAGCAGCGTAGAGAGCAGGGCCACTGAAGCTTTCTTT. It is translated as CASSVESRATEAFF.

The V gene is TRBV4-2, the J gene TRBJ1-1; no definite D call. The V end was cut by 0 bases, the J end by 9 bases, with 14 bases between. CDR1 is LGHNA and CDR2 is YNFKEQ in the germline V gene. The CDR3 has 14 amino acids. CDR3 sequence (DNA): TGTGCCAGCAGCCAAGATCGGCACAGACCGCAAGCTTTCTTT. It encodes CASSQDRHRPQAFF.

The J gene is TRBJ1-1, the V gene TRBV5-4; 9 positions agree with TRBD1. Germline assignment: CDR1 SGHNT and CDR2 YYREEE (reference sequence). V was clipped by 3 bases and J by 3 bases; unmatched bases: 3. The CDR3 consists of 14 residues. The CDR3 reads CASSSGDRDTEAFF. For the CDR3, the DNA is TGTGCCAGCAGCTCGGGGGACAGGGACACTGAAGCTTTCTTT.

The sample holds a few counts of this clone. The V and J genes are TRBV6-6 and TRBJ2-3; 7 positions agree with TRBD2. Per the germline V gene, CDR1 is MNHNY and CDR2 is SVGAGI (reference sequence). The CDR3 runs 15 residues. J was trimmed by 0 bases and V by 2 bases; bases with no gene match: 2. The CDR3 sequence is CASSYGGGSTDTQYF. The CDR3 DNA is TGTGCCAGCAGTTACGGGGGGGGAAGCACAGATACGCAGTATTTT.

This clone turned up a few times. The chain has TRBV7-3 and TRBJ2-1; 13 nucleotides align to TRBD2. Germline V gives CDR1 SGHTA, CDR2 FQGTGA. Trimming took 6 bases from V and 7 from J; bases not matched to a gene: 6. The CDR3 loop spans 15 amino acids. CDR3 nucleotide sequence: TGTGCCAGCAGACCACTAGCGGGAGGGCGGAATGAGCAGTTCTTC. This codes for CASRPLAGGRNEQFF. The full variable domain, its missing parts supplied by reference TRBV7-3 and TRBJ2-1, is GAGVSQTPSNKVTEKGKYVELRCDPISGHTALYWYRQSLGQGPEFLIYFQGTGAADDSGLPNDRFFAVRPEGSVSTLKIQRTERGDSAVYLCASRPLAGGRNEQFFGPGTRLTVL.

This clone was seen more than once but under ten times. The CDR3 sequence is CASSQDPYGGGGTDTQYF. The CDR3 bases are TGCGCCAGCAGCCAAGATCCTTACGGCGGGGGCGGCACAGATACGCAGTATTTT. The chain joins TRBV4-3 to TRBJ2-3; perhaps TRBD2 as D (7 bases). Germline loops: CDR1 LGHNA, CDR2 YSLEER. CDR3 length: 18 amino acids. V was clipped by 0 bases and J by 1 base, with 17 bases between them.

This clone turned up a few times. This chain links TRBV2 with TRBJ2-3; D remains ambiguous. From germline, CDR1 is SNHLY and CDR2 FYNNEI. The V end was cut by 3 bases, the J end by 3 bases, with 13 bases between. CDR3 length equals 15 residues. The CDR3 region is CASSDPGSGTDTQYF. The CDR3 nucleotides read TGTGCCAGCAGTGACCCGGGTTCGGGTACAGATACGCAGTATTTT.

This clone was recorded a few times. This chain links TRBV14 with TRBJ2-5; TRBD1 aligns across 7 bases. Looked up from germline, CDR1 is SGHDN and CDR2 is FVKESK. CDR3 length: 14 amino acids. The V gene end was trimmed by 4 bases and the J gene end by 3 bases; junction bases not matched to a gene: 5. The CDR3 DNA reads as TGTGCCAGCAGCCGCTTAGGGACAGAAGAGACCCAGTACTTC. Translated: CASSRLGTEETQYF.

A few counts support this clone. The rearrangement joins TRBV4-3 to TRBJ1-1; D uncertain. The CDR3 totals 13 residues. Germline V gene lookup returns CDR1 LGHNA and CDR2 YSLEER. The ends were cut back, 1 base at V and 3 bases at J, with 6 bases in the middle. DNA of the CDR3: TGCGCCAGCAGCCAAGTCGGGGACACTGAAGCTTTCTTT. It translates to CASSQVGDTEAFF.

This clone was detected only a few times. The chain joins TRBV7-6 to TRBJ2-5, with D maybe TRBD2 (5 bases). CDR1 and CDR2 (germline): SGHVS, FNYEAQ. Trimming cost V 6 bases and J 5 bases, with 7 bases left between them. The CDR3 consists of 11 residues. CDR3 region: CASSRRETQYF. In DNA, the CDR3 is TGTGCCAGCAGTCGGAGGGAGACCCAGTACTTC.

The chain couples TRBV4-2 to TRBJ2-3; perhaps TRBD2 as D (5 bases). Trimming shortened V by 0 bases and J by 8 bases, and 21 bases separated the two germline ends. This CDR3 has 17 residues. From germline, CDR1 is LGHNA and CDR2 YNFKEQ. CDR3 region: CASSQEALGNMLGTQYF. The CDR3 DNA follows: TGTGCCAGCAGCCAAGAAGCACTAGGAAATATGCTGGGTACGCAGTATTTT.

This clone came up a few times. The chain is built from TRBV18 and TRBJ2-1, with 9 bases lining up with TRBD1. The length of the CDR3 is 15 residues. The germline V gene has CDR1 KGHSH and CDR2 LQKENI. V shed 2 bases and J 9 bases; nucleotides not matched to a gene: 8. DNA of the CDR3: TGTGCCAGCTCACCAACCGGGACAGGGTCCATTGAGCAGTTCTTC. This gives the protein CASSPTGTGSIEQFF.

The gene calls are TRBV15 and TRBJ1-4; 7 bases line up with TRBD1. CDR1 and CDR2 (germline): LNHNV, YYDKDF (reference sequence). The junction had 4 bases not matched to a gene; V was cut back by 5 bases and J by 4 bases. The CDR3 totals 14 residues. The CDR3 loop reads CATSGTGVNEKLFF. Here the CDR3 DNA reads TGTGCCACCAGCGGCACAGGGGTTAATGAAAAACTGTTTTTT.

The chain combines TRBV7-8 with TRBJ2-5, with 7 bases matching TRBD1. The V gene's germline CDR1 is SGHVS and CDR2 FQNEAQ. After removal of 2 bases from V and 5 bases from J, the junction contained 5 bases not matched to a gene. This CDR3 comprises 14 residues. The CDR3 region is CASSLTGESETQYF. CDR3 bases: TGTGCCAGCAGCTTAACAGGGGAGAGCGAGACCCAGTACTTC.

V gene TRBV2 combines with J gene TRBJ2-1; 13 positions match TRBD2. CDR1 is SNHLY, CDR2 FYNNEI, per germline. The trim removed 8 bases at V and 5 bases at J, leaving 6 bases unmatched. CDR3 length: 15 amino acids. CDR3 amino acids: CASGRTSGGNNEQFF. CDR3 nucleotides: TGTGCCAGCGGGAGGACTAGCGGGGGTAACAATGAGCAGTTCTTC. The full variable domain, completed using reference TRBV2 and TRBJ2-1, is EPEVTQTPSHQVTQMGQEVILRCVPISNHLYFYWYRQILGQKVEFLVSFYNNEISEKSEIFDDQFSVERPDGSNFTLKIRSTKLEDSAMYFCASGRTSGGNNEQFFGPGTRLTVL.

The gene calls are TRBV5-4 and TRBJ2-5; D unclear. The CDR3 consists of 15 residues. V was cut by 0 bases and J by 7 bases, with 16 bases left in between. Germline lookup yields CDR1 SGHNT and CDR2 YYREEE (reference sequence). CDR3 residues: CASSLAGGALGTQYF. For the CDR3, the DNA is TGTGCCAGCAGCTTGGCCGGCGGAGCTTTAGGGACCCAGTACTTC.

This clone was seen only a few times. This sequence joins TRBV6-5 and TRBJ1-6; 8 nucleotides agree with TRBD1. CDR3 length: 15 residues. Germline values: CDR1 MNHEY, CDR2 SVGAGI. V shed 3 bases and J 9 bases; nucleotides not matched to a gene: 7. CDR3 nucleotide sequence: TGTGCCAGCAGTTATCCCGGGACAGGTGGTTCACCCCTCCACTTT. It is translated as CASSYPGTGGSPLHF.

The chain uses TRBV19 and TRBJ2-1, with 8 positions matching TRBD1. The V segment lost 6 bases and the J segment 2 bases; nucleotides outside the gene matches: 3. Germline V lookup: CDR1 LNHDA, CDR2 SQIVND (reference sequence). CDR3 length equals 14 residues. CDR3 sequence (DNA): TGTGCCAGTAGGGACAGGGTAACCTACAATGAGCAGTTCTTC. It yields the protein CASRDRVTYNEQFF. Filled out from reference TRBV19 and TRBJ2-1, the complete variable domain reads DGGITQSPKYLFRKEGQNVTLSCEQNLNHDAMYWYRQDPGQGLRLIYYSQIVNDFQKGDIAEGYSVSREKKESFPLTVTSAQKNPTAFYLCASRDRVTYNEQFFGPGTRLTVL.

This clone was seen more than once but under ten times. CDR3 residues: CAWSTGGSHGYTF. As DNA, the CDR3 is TGTGCCTGGAGCACAGGGGGTAGCCATGGCTACACCTTC. This rearrangement joins TRBV30 to TRBJ1-2, with TRBD1 identical over 8 bases. V lost 3 bases and J lost 6; bases outside the gene matches: 6. The CDR3 is 13 amino acids. Germline CDR1 GTSNPN, CDR2 SVGIG (reference sequence).

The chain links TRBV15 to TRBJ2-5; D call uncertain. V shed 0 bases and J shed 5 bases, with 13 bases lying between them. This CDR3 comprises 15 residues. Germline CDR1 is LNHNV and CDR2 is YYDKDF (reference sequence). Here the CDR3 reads CATSRDLPSVETQYF. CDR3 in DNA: TGTGCCACCAGCAGAGACCTTCCGAGTGTCGAGACCCAGTACTTC.

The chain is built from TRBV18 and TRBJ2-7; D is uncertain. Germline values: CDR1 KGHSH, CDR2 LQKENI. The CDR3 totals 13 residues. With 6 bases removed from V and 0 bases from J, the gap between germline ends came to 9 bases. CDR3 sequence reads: CASSIGPSYEQYF. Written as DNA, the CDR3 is TGTGCCAGCTCGATCGGTCCCTCCTACGAGCAGTACTTC.